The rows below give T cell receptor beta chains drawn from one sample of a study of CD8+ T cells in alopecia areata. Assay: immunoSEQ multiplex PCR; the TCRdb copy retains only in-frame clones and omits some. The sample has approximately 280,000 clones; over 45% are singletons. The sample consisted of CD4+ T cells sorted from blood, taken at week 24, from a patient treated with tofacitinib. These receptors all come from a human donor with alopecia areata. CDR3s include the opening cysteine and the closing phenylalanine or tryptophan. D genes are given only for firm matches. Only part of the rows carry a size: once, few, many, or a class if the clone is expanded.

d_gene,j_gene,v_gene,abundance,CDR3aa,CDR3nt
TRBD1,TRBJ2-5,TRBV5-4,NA,CASSLTTGAETQYF,TGTGCCAGCAGCTTGACGACAGGGGCAGAGACCCAGTACTTC
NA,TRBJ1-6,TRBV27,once,CASSLVLGSDNSPLHF,TGTGCCAGCAGTTTAGTTCTGGGGTCCGATAATTCACCCCTCCACTTT
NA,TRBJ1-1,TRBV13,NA,CASSFTRGTEAFF,TGTGCCAGCAGCTTCACCAGGGGCACTGAAGCTTTCTTT
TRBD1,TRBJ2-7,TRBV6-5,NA,CASMRTGDYEQYF,TGTGCCAGCATGAGGACAGGGGACTACGAGCAGTACTTC
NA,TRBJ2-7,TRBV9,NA,CASSATSSNYEQYF,TGTGCCAGCAGCGCGACAAGTTCCAACTACGAGCAGTACTTC
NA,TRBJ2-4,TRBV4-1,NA,CASSQPTGRGRGRGNIQCF,TGCGCCAGCAGCCAACCCACAGGACGGGGGCGCGGCAGGGGAAACATTCAGTGCTTC
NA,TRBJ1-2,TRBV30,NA,CAWSVAANGYTF,TGTGCCTGGAGTGTGGCAGCGAATGGCTACACCTTC
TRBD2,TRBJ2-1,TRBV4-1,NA,CASSQDTSGGYNEQFF,TGCGCCAGCAGCCAAGATACTAGCGGGGGCTACAATGAGCAGTTCTTC
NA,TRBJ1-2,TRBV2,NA,CASTGGLPDYGYTF,TGTGCCAGCACTGGGGGGCTACCTGACTATGGCTACACCTTC
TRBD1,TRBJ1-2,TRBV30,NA,CAWNRPWDSDGYTF,TGTGCCTGGAACCGACCTTGGGACAGCGATGGCTACACCTTC
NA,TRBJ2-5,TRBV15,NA,CATSRGGGVGGETQYF,TGTGCCACCAGCAGAGGTGGGGGAGTAGGGGGAGAGACCCAGTACTTC
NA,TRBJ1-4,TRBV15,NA,CATSRGGNEKLFF,TGTGCCACCAGCAGAGGGGGAAATGAAAAACTGTTTTTT
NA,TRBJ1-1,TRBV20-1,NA,CSDHEEEKAFF,TGCAGCGATCACGAGGAGGAAAAAGCTTTCTTT
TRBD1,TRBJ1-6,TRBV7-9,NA,CASSLRQGSYNSPLHF,TGTGCCAGCAGCTTGAGACAGGGATCTTATAATTCACCCCTCCACTTT
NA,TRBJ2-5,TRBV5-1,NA,CASSPDGPPETQYF,TGCGCCAGCAGCCCGGACGGCCCCCCAGAGACCCAGTACTTC
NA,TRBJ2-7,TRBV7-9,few,CASSLIGEQYF,TGTGCCAGCAGCCTTATCGGGGAGCAGTACTTC
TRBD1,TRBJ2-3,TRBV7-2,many,CASSLGVGQGTDTQYF,TGTGCCAGCAGCTTGGGCGTGGGACAGGGAACAGATACGCAGTATTTT
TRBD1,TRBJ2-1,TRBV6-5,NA,CASGTGPYNEQFF,TGTGCCAGCGGGACAGGGCCCTACAATGAGCAGTTCTTC
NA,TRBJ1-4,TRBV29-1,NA,CSVLKQGAEKLFF,TGCAGCGTTCTGAAACAGGGTGCTGAAAAACTGTTTTTT
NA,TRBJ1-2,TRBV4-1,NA,CASSPSGTGTPQLKGYTF,TGCGCCAGCAGCCCCAGTGGAACCGGGACGCCCCAGTTGAAGGGCTACACCTTC
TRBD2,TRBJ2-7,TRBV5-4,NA,CASSLAAAGAYEQYF,TGTGCCAGCAGCTTGGCTGCAGCGGGGGCCTACGAGCAGTACTTC
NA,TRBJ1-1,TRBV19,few,CASSIQGTNTEAFF,TGTGCCAGTAGTATACAGGGCACGAACACTGAAGCTTTCTTT
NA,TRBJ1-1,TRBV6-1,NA,CASSESRRAEAFF,TGTGCCAGCAGTGAAAGTCGCCGGGCTGAAGCTTTCTTT
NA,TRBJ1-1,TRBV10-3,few,CAISQDVNTEAFF,TGTGCCATCAGTCAGGACGTGAACACTGAAGCTTTCTTT
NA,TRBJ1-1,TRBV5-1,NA,CASSLVPRTATEAFF,TGCGCCAGCAGCTTGGTCCCCCGGACAGCCACTGAAGCTTTCTTT
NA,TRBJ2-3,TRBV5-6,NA,CASSLALSITDTQYF,TGTGCCAGCAGCTTGGCCTTGAGTATTACAGATACGCAGTATTTT
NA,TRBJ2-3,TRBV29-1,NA,CSAWDFSTDTQYF,TGCAGCGCCTGGGACTTTAGCACAGATACGCAGTATTTT
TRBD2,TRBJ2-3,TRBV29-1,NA,CSVGTRNTDTQYF,TGCAGCGTTGGGACTAGAAACACAGATACGCAGTATTTT
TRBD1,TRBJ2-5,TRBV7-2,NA,CASSRTGFEETQYF,TGTGCCAGCAGCCGGACAGGGTTTGAAGAGACCCAGTACTTC
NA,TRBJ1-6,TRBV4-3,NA,CASSTSRGKHNSPLHF,TGCGCCAGCAGCACTAGCAGAGGGAAACATAATTCACCCCTCCACTTT
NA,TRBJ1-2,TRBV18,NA,CASSPGAGAYGYTF,TGTGCCAGCTCACCAGGGGCAGGAGCCTATGGCTACACCTTC
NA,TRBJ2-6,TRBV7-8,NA,CASSQMGPGANVLTF,TGTGCCAGCAGCCAGATGGGTCCTGGGGCCAACGTCCTGACTTTC
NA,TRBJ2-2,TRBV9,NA,CASSAPSRSTGELFF,TGTGCCAGCAGCGCCCCCTCTAGATCCACCGGGGAGCTGTTTTTT
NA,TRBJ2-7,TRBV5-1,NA,CASSPDKGPYEQYF,TGCGCCAGCAGCCCGGACAAGGGACCCTACGAGCAGTACTTC
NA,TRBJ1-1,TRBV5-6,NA,CASSLGRWGTEAFF,TGTGCCAGCAGCTTGGGGAGATGGGGCACTGAAGCTTTCTTT
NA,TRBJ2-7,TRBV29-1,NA,CSVTSSTGTNEQYF,TGCAGCGTCACGAGTTCGACAGGCACAAACGAGCAGTACTTC
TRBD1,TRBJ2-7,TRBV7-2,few,CASSLRQGASYEQYF,TGTGCCAGCAGTTTGCGACAGGGGGCCTCCTACGAGCAGTACTTC
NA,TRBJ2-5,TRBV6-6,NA,CASSRPGEETQYF,TGTGCCAGCAGTCGGCCAGGGGAGGAGACCCAGTACTTC
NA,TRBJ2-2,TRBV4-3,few,CASSPHKGGTGELFF,TGCGCCAGCAGCCCCCACAAGGGCGGCACCGGGGAGCTGTTTTTT
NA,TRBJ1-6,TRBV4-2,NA,CASSQINSPLHF,TGTGCCAGCAGCCAAATCAATTCACCCCTCCACTTT
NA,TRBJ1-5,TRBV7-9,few,CASSRDFQPQHF,TGTGCCAGCAGCCGTGATTTTCAGCCCCAGCATTTT
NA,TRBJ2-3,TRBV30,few,CASSPGTRATDTQYF,TGTGCCTCGTCCCCCGGGACACGAGCCACAGATACGCAGTATTTT
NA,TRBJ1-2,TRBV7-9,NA,CASSYSITYGYTF,TGTGCCAGCAGCTATTCCATAACGTATGGCTACACCTTC
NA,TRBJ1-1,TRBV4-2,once,CASSQPRGRDEAFF,TGTGCCAGCAGCCAACCCAGGGGACGGGATGAAGCTTTCTTT
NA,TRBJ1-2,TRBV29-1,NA,CSVEDARARNGYTF,TGCAGCGTTGAAGATGCCAGGGCCCGGAATGGCTACACCTTC
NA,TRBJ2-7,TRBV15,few,CATSRDRLPYEQYF,TGTGCCACCAGCAGAGATAGGCTGCCCTACGAGCAGTACTTC
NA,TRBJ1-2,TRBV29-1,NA,CSVGEALYGYTF,TGCAGCGTGGGCGAGGCCCTCTATGGCTACACCTTC
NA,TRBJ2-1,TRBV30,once,CAWSVVGRGDYEQFF,TGTGCCTGGAGTGTGGTCGGGCGGGGAGACTATGAGCAGTTCTTC
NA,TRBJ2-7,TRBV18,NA,CASSTGYEQYF,TGTGCCAGCTCTACAGGGTACGAGCAGTACTTC